The 12 T cell receptor beta chains listed next were all sequenced from one sample in a study of tumor-infiltrating lymphocytes in localized non-small cell lung cancer. This table comes from immunoSEQ multiplex PCR, and its TCRdb copy is limited to in-frame clones, with some not included. The top ten hold less than 6% of the sample, which has about 15,000 clones, roughly two thirds seen once. The specimen was lung tumor tissue. The receptors were sampled from a human donor with non-small cell lung cancer.

This clone was counted only a few times. This chain connects TRBV4-1 to TRBJ2-5; 11 bases match TRBD1. Germline V gene sequence: CDR1 MGHRA, CDR2 YSYEKL. Trimming cost V 3 bases and J 6 bases; bases outside gene matches: 9. This CDR3 region has 16 residues. The CDR3 nucleotides are TGCGCCAGCAGCCAGATTCGGACAGGGGGCGTCAAGACCCAGTACTTC. Amino acids: CASSQIRTGGVKTQYF.

The chain joins TRBV30 to TRBJ1-1, with D possibly matching TRBD1 (5 bases). V was shortened by 5 bases and J by 1 base, with 14 bases between the two germline ends. Germline V gives CDR1 GTSNPN, CDR2 SVGIG (reference sequence). The CDR3 has 14 residues. The CDR3 DNA reads as TGTGCCTGGCGAACCAGACAGACGAACACTGAAGCTTTCTTT. It specifies CAWRTRQTNTEAFF.

The chain is built from TRBV6-5 and TRBJ1-5, with D possibly matching TRBD1 (5 bases). V lost 6 bases and J lost 6, with 18 bases in between. Germline-derived CDR1 and CDR2 are MNHEY and SVGAGI. The CDR3 has 15 residues. The CDR3 loop reads CASRPGLGDSQPQHF. The CDR3 DNA reads as TGTGCCAGCAGGCCGGGATTGGGGGATAGTCAGCCCCAGCATTTT.

The chain links TRBV11-2 to TRBJ2-5, with D possibly TRBD1 on 6 matching bases. This CDR3 is 13 amino acids long. V was trimmed by 6 bases and J by 3 bases, leaving 11 bases between them. Germline assignment: CDR1 SGHAT and CDR2 FQNNGV. Here the CDR3 reads CASRVNREETQYF. The CDR3, as DNA: TGTGCCAGCAGGGTTAACAGGGAAGAGACCCAGTACTTC.

This clone was seen a handful of times. The same CDR3 also results from other DNA sequences found in this sample. The chain is built from TRBV29-1 and TRBJ1-5, with D possibly being TRBD1 (5 bases). Germline CDR1 SQVTM, CDR2 ANQGSEA. The CDR3 runs to 12 residues. V lost 6 bases to trimming and J lost 0 bases, with 6 bases between them. CDR3: CSVGVSNQPQHF. CDR3 sequence (DNA): TGCAGCGTAGGGGTTAGCAATCAGCCCCAGCATTTT.

The chain employs TRBV19 and TRBJ1-5; D might be TRBD1 (6 bases). The CDR3 has 17 amino acids. Trimming stripped 2 bases from V and 4 bases from J, with 18 bases between. Germline assignment: CDR1 LNHDA and CDR2 SQIVND (reference sequence). DNA of the CDR3: TGTGCCAGTAGTATAACGGGACACGCTGTAGTAAATCAGCCCCAGCATTTT. Amino acids: CASSITGHAVVNQPQHF.

This clone was found a few times. The chain combines TRBV28 with TRBJ2-1; D perhaps matches TRBD2 (5 bases). CDR1 is MDHEN and CDR2 is SYDVKM in the germline V gene. The CDR3 sequence is 15 residues long. V was pared by 6 bases and J by 2 bases, with 14 bases between. CDR3 sequence reads: CASRGGFNTYNEQFF. CDR3 DNA: TGTGCCAGCAGAGGCGGGTTTAATACCTACAATGAGCAGTTCTTC.

This clone was seen a single time. The V call is TRBV6-1, the J call TRBJ1-2; 8 bases map to TRBD1. Trimming took 1 base from V and 4 from J; bases not matched to a gene: 2. CDR1 is MNHNS, CDR2 SASEGT, per germline. This CDR3 comprises 14 residues. The CDR3 DNA reads TGTGCCAGCAGTGAAGGCCAGGGGGCCTATGGCTACACCTTC. This encodes CASSEGQGAYGYTF.

The chain uses TRBV11-2 and TRBJ2-7, with 8 bases identical to TRBD1. CDR1 SGHAT and CDR2 FQNNGV come from the germline V gene. Losses at the gene ends were 4 bases for V and 2 bases for J; bases not matched to a gene: 4. The CDR3 extends over 14 amino acids. The CDR3 sequence is CASSSQGAAYEQYF. As DNA, the CDR3 is TGTGCCAGCAGCTCTCAGGGGGCGGCCTACGAGCAGTACTTC.

The chain joins TRBV25-1 to TRBJ1-2, with a tentative D call TRBD1 (6 bases). The CDR3 totals 14 residues. Germline assignment: CDR1 MGHDK and CDR2 SYGVNS. Trimming stripped 3 bases from V and 1 base from J, with 9 bases between. In nucleotides, the CDR3 is TGTGCCAGCAGTGATAGCAGGGGTAACTATGGCTACACCTTC. It codes for CASSDSRGNYGYTF.

The chain recombines TRBV4-2 with TRBJ2-2; a weak D match, TRBD2 (6 bases). The V gene lost 4 bases and the J gene lost 6 bases, with 9 bases spanning the gap. The length of the CDR3 is 13 residues. The germline gives CDR1 LGHNA, CDR2 YNFKEQ. The CDR3 protein is CASSRGGAGELFF. The CDR3 DNA sequence: TGTGCCAGCAGCCGAGGAGGGGCCGGGGAGCTGTTTTTT.

V gene TRBV7-8 combines with J gene TRBJ2-7; unclear D gene. Germline loops: CDR1 SGHVS, CDR2 FQNEAQ. Trimming took 5 bases from V and 2 from J, leaving 16 bases between them. The CDR3 covers 15 residues. CDR3 in amino acids: CASSLRGDSAYEQYF. CDR3 DNA: TGTGCCAGCAGCCTACGAGGAGATTCGGCCTACGAGCAGTACTTC.